This T cell receptor (beta chain) came from a study of blood T cells in healthy people across ages. Study-wide points: Unsorted PBMC material precluded a definitive naive versus antigen-experienced comparison. Long-lived and aged donors differed, with more naive CD4+ cells and higher diversity in the long-lived.

This clonotype has only a few counts. Its antigen is unknown. Germline V gives CDR1 SGHRS, CDR2 YFSETQ. The CDR3 consists of 16 residues. The ends were cut back, 7 bases at V and 3 bases at J, with 19 bases in the middle. The use of a sample-barcoded 5' primer and a J-beta primer mix characterized a second PCR of about 7 to 12 cycles. Researchers report that a template-switch adaptor with 12 random nucleotides tagged each cDNA molecule. Each CDR3 protein gets one entry after TCRdb re-called the 5' RACE reads with MiXCR. The sample consists of about 1,400,000 distinct CDR3 sequences, 35% to 45% of them appearing once.

Material: blood. The clonotype originates from a woman aged 18-35 years in good health. V and J are TRBV5-1 and TRBJ1-4; unclear D gene. This chain's CDR3 is CASRGGRANSNEKLFF. The CDR3 DNA sequence: TGCGCCAGCCGAGGCGGGAGGGCTAACTCTAATGAAAAACTGTTTTTT.